This T cell receptor (beta chain) was captured by sequencing in a study of shared clonotypes between healthy human individuals. Study information: The study used three CD4 naive, three CD4 memory, two CD8 naive and one CD8 memory plate per donor.

The assay ran at deep level. Produced via immunoSEQ multiplex PCR; TCRdb's table is partial and in-frame only. This table has over 300,000 clones, roughly 91% appearing once. Note on this clone: Its antigen is unknown.

Whole-study findings and limits: It was the non-shared clonotypes that had lower generation probabilities than clonotypes shared by all four donors. A generally larger estimated richness was seen in naive subsets than in memory subsets.

The sample was memory CD8+ T cells sorted from blood. Subset specified: CD45RO+ cells pooled with CCR7-negative TemRA cells. The sequence came from a man aged 18 to 35 in good health.

CDR3 sequence: CASGAGTTTDTQYF. The CDR3 DNA reads TGTGCCTCGGGAGCCGGGACTACCACAGATACGCAGTATTTT. This chain connects TRBV10-3 to TRBJ2-3, with 7 bases lining up with TRBD2. Trimming removed 11 bases from V and 2 bases from J; junction bases left unmatched: 10. The CDR3 is 14 amino acids. CDR1 ENHRY and CDR2 SYGVKD come from the germline V gene.